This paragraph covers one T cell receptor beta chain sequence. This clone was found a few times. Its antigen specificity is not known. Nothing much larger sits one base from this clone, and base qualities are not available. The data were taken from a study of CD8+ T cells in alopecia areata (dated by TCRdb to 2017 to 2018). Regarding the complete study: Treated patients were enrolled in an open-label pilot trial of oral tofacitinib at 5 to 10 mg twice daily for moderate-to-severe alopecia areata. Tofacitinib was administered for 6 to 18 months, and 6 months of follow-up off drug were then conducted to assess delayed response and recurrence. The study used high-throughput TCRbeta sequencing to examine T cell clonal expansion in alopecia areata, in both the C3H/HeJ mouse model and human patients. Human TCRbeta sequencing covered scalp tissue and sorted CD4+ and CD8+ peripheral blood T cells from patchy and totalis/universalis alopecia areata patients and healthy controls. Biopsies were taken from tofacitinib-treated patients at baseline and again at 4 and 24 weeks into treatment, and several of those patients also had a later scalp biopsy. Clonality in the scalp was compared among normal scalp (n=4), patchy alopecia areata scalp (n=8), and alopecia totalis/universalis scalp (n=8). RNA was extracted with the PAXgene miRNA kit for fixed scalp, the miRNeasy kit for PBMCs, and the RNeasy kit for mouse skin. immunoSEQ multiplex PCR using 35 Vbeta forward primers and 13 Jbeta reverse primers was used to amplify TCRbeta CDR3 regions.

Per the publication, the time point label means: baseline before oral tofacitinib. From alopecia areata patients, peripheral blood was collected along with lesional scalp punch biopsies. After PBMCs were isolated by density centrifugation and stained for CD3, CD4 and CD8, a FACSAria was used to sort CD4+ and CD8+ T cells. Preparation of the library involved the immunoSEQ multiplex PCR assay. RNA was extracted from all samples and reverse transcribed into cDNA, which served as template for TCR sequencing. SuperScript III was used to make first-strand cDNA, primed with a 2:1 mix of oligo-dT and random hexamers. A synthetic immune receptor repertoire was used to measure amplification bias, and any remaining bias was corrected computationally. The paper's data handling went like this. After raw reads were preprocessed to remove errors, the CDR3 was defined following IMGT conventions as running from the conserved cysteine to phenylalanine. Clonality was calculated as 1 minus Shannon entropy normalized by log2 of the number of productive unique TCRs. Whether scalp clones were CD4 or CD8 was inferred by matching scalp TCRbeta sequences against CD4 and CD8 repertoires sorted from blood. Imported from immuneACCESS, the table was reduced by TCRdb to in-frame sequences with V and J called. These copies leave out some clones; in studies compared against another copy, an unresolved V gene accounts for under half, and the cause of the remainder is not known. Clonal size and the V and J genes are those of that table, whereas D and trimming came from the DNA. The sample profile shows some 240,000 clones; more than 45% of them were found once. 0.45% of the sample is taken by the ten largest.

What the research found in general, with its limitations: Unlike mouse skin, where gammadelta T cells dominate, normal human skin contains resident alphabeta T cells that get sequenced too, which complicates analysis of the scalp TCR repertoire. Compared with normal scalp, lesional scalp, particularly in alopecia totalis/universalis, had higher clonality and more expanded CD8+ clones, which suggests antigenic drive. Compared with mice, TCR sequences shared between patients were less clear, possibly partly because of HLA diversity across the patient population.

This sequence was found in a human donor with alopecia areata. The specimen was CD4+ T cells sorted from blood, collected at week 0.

The nucleotide sequence reads TGTGCCAGCTCACTGACGATATCGAGCAATCAGCCCCAGCATTTT. It specifies CASSLTISSNQPQHF. The rearrangement combines TRBV18 with TRBJ1-5, with the identity of the D gene unclear. The junction carries 11 bases between V and J, which are trimmed by 4 bases and 1 base respectively. According to the germline V gene, CDR1 reads KGHSH and CDR2 reads LQKENI. From the cysteine through the phenylalanine, the CDR3 covers 15 amino acids. CDR3 DNA only is kept here, 45 bases in frame from base 1.